This TCR beta chain was profiled in a study of CD8+ T cells in alopecia areata. RNA extraction and reverse transcription yielded cDNA as sequencing template. Clones were sequenced by immunoSEQ multiplex PCR, and TCRdb holds only the in-frame ones, with some missing. The table lists 6,000 to 8,500 clones, about three quarters of them singletons. Notes on this clone: Its antigen remains unidentified.

Study-level results: Patients shared TCRs less clearly than mice did, possibly for HLA-related reasons.

From germline, CDR1 is LNHDA and CDR2 SQIVND (reference sequence). CDR3 size: 14 residues. V was pared by 3 bases and J by 4 bases, with 9 bases between. CD4+ cells belonging to five patients, who were in the biomarker study, were further sorted into CD25+CD127- cells. This rearrangement joins TRBV19 to TRBJ2-2; D gene uncertain. This TCR was sampled from a human donor with alopecia areata. Sequencing used CD4+ Tregs sorted from blood. CDR3 residues: CASSMAQTTGELFF. CDR3 DNA: TGTGCCAGTAGTATGGCTCAGACCACCGGGGAGCTGTTTTTT.